Below are 3 T cell receptor beta chains sequenced from a single sample in a study of shared clonotypes between healthy human individuals. This table comes from immunoSEQ multiplex PCR, and its TCRdb copy is limited to in-frame clones, with some not included. The sample lists around 2,000,000 clones; approximately 95% were seen once. Sequencing input: naive CD4+ T cells sorted from blood. Subset meaning: CD45RA+ positively selected. These receptors were taken from a young man in good health.

This clone was found once. The chain links TRBV29-1 to TRBJ2-7, with 8 bases lining up with TRBD2. This CDR3 contains 13 residues. With 6 bases clipped from V and 0 bases from J, the junction kept 4 bases outside the gene matches. Germline V gene sequence: CDR1 SQVTM, CDR2 ANQGSEA. The CDR3 nucleotides read TGCAGCGTCCAACTAGCGGCCTCCTACGAGCAGTACTTC. Amino acid sequence: CSVQLAASYEQYF.

Here the CDR3 reads CASSIDLSPGGKYEQYF. The DNA of the CDR3 is TGTGCCAGTAGTATAGATCTTTCTCCTGGAGGGAAATACGAGCAGTACTTC. The V call is TRBV19, the J call TRBJ2-7, with D possibly TRBD2 on 6 matching bases. V lost 0 bases and J lost 4, with 19 bases in between. Germline CDR1 reads LNHDA; CDR2 reads SQIVND (reference sequence). The length of the CDR3 is 17 residues.

The chain's CDR3 is CASSLLTGYQPQHF. The CDR3 DNA sequence: TGTGCCAGCAGCCTCCTAACAGGGTACCAGCCCCAGCATTTT. The chain employs TRBV6-5 and TRBJ1-5, with D possibly matching TRBD1 (6 bases). This CDR3 contains 14 residues. V gave up 6 bases and J gave up 7 bases, with 16 bases separating them. The germline V gene has CDR1 MNHEY and CDR2 SVGAGI.